This T cell receptor (beta chain) was observed in a study of OX40 agonist ivuxolimab in advanced cancers. Turning to the study itself: Patients got intravenous ivuxolimab at 0.01 to 10 mg/kg every 2 weeks. Males comprised 70% to 85% of the group, whose mean age was approximately 62 years (range roughly 20 to 85).

Autoimmune disease history or systemic immunosuppression disqualified patients. Regarding this clone: Its antigen is undetermined.

The CDR3 is 18 residues long. Trimming left V 0 bases short and J 6 bases short, with 21 bases between. Germline V CDR1 and CDR2: MNHNS, SASEGT. Study-level results: Clonal expansion was seen in CD4+ and CD8+ blood T cells by week 6 at 0.1 to 3.0 mg/kg.

Clones were read by immunoSEQ multiplex PCR, and TCRdb kept only the in-frame ones, dropping some. Counted here are tens of thousands of clones, roughly 90% occurring once; the ten biggest clones make up 3% to 4.5%. Sequenced material: CD4+ or CD8+ T cells sorted from blood, taken in a trial of the OX40 agonist ivuxolimab. This TCR was recovered from an adult with an advanced solid tumor such as melanoma, head and neck, liver or kidney cancer. The V and J genes are TRBV6-1 and TRBJ1-5; D is uncertain. CDR3 region: CASSEALRAGKASQPQHF. Here the CDR3 DNA reads TGTGCCAGCAGTGAAGCGCTGAGGGCGGGAAAGGCCAGTCAGCCCCAGCATTTT.